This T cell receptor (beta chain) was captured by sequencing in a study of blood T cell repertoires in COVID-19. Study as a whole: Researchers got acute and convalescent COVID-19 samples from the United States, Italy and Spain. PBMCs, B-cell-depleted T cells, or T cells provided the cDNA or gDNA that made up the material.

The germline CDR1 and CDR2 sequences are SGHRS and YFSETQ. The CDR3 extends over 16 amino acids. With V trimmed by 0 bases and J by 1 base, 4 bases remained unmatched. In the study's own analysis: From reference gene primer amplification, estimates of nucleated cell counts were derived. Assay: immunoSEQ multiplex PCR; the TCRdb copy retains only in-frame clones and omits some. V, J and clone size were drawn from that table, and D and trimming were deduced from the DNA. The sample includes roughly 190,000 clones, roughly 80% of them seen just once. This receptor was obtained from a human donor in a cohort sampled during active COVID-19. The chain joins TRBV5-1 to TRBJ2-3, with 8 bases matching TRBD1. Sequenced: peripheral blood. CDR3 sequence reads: CASSLGSGGGTDTQYF. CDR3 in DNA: TGCGCCAGCAGCTTGGGTTCAGGGGGCGGCACAGATACGCAGTATTTT.